The text below deals with one TCR beta chain. The naive CD8 fraction comprised CD45RO-negative cells positively selected for CCR7 and excluded terminally differentiated effector memory CD45RA+ cells. Recent vaccinations or acute infections were absent in the healthy HIV-negative adult donors. Caucasian adults residing in Nashville, Tennessee made up all the donors. The data are from a study of shared clonotypes between healthy human individuals. Study as a whole: Aged between 18 and 49, the donors were a couple of women and three men.

The method was immunoSEQ multiplex PCR; TCRdb's version includes in-frame clones alone and lacks a portion of them. The sample shows millions of clones, roughly 95% of them seen only once. The CDR3 extends over 15 amino acids. Germline lookup yields CDR1 WSHSY and CDR2 SAAADI. Trimming removed 6 bases from V and 1 base from J; junction bases left unmatched: 7. The chain is built from TRBV10-2 and TRBJ2-5; 8 bases line up with TRBD2. The specimen sequenced was naive CD8+ T cells sorted from blood. The receptor comes from a man between 18 and 35 years old in good health. The CDR3 bases are TGCGCCAGCAGCGACCCCCTAGCGGGCCAAGAGACCCAGTACTTC. It codes for CASSDPLAGQETQYF.